Below, 18 T cell receptor beta chains from the same sample are listed, as sequenced in a study of vaccination effects on CD4 cells after COVID-19. The data were produced by immunoSEQ multiplex PCR, yet TCRdb's version contains in-frame clones alone and is incomplete. The data show roughly 68,000 clones, roughly 74% seen once. Sequencing followed a ViraFEST assay step that expanded antigen-specific CD4+ T cells with viral peptide pools. With approximately 9 days of culture completed, CD4+ T cells were isolated. All participants had two doses of either the BNT162b2 or mRNA-1273 vaccine. These receptors lack a known antigen. The sequencing used CD4+ T cells from PBMCs cultured with HCoV-229E spike peptides, collected after COVID-19 vaccination. The receptors were sampled from a human donor who received a COVID-19 vaccine.

This chain joins TRBV24-1 and TRBJ1-4; 9 bases map to TRBD1. Germline V gene sequence: CDR1 KGHDR, CDR2 SFDVKD. With V trimmed by 4 bases and J by 7 bases, 6 bases remained unmatched. CDR3 length: 15 amino acids. The CDR3: CATSDSGQGGEKLFF. The CDR3 bases are TGTGCCACCAGTGACTCGGGACAGGGTGGTGAAAAACTGTTTTTT.

This chain links TRBV7-3 with TRBJ1-6; 7 bases align to TRBD1. From germline, CDR1 is SGHTA and CDR2 FQGTGA. The CDR3 spans 15 residues. Unmatched junction bases numbered 8, after V lost 5 bases and J lost 7 bases. The CDR3 DNA sequence: TGTGCCAGCAGCGACCAGGGGGGAGGAAATTCACCCCTCCACTTT. This sequence encodes CASSDQGGGNSPLHF.

The J gene is TRBJ2-2, the V gene TRBV5-8; possibly TRBD1 or TRBD2 for D (6 bases each). The CDR3 has 17 residues. Germline assignment: CDR1 SGHTS and CDR2 YDEGEE. The V gene lost 5 bases and the J gene lost 0 bases, with 17 bases spanning the gap. CDR3 region: CASRSLGGLANTGELFF. The CDR3 DNA reads TGTGCCAGCAGATCCTTGGGGGGCCTCGCGAACACCGGGGAGCTGTTTTTT.

CDR3 in amino acids: CASSPAGVGNQPQHF. The CDR3 DNA reads TGTGCCAGCTCACCAGCCGGGGTAGGCAATCAGCCCCAGCATTTT. The chain recombines TRBV18 with TRBJ1-5; D gene unclear. V dropped 2 bases and J dropped 2 bases, with 10 bases sitting between them. The CDR3 consists of 15 residues. The germline CDR1 and CDR2 sequences are KGHSH and LQKENI.

The chain joins TRBV9 to TRBJ2-5, with 11 nucleotides matching TRBD2. The length of the CDR3 is 15 residues. Germline CDR1 is SGDLS and CDR2 is YYNGEE. Unmatched junction bases numbered 5, after V lost 3 bases and J lost 4 bases. The CDR3 here is CASSAGGTSGETQYF. As DNA, the CDR3 is TGTGCCAGCAGCGCTGGAGGGACTAGCGGAGAGACCCAGTACTTC.

This chain joins TRBV11-2 and TRBJ2-3, with 8 nucleotides matching TRBD2. Germline V gives CDR1 SGHAT, CDR2 FQNNGV. V lost 7 bases, J lost 0 bases, and 9 bases stayed unmatched. CDR3 length: 16 amino acids. CDR3 sequence (DNA): TGTGCCAGCACTCACGGGGTAGCGGGGAGCACAGATACGCAGTATTTT. This encodes CASTHGVAGSTDTQYF.

The gene calls are TRBV11-2 and TRBJ2-5; 7 positions agree with TRBD1. Germline V CDR1 and CDR2: SGHAT, FQNNGV. This CDR3 is 14 amino acids long. V was clipped by 8 bases and J by 0 bases; unmatched bases: 6. CDR3: CASQGQAYQETQYF. The CDR3 DNA reads as TGTGCCAGCCAAGGACAGGCCTACCAAGAGACCCAGTACTTC.

V is TRBV5-1 and J is TRBJ2-3; 9 bases map to TRBD1. CDR3 length equals 15 residues. The germline CDR1 and CDR2 sequences are SGHRS and YFSETQ. Unmatched junction bases numbered 2, after V lost 2 bases and J lost 1 base. CDR3 DNA sequence: TGCGCCAGCAGCTTTCGGGACAGGGGCACAGATACGCAGTATTTT. Translating gives CASSFRDRGTDTQYF.

The V gene is TRBV6-2 or TRBV6-3, the J gene TRBJ2-7; tentative D call: TRBD1 (5 bases). Germline V gene data show CDR1 as MNHEY and CDR2 as SVGEGT. Trimming removed 4 bases from V and 2 bases from J, with 12 bases in between. There are 14 residues in the CDR3. The CDR3 is CASSSWTPPYEQYV. CDR3 in DNA: TGTGCCAGCAGTTCCTGGACACCTCCCTACGAGCAGTACGTC.

This clone was seen more than once but under ten times. The V and J genes are TRBV5-4 and TRBJ2-7; the D gene is possibly TRBD2 (5 bases). CDR3 length equals 13 residues. Trimming removed 0 bases from V and 6 bases from J, with 10 bases in between. The V gene's germline CDR1 is SGHNT and CDR2 YYREEE (reference sequence). This chain's CDR3 is CASSLEAGSEQYV. The CDR3 bases are TGTGCCAGCAGCTTGGAGGCGGGTAGCGAGCAGTACGTC.

The gene calls are TRBV18 and TRBJ2-2; D perhaps matches TRBD1 (6 bases). Per the germline V gene, CDR1 is KGHSH and CDR2 is LQKENI. The length of the CDR3 is 16 residues. Trimming pared 6 bases from V and 7 bases from J, leaving 21 bases between. The chain's CDR3 is CASSARQPGEIGELFF. CDR3 nucleotide sequence: TGTGCCAGCTCCGCGAGGCAGCCAGGGGAAATCGGGGAGCTGTTTTTT.

The chain carries TRBV23-1 and TRBJ2-3, with 9 bases fitting TRBD1. Being an ORF, TRBV23-1 has a function that is uncertain. The length of the CDR3 is 18 residues. V lost 0 bases to trimming and J lost 1 base; unmatched junction nucleotides: 8. The DNA of the CDR3 is TGCGCCAGCAGTCAATCAGGAACAGGGGGCATAGGCACAGATACGCAGTATTTT. Translation gives CASSQSGTGGIGTDTQYF.

The chain uses TRBV3-1 (or the pseudogene TRBV3-2) and TRBJ2-3, with 8 bases matching TRBD2. Germline lookup yields CDR1 LGHDT and CDR2 YNNKEL (reference sequence). The length of the CDR3 is 16 residues. J lost 4 bases, V lost 4 bases, and 10 bases had no gene match. The CDR3 reads CASSPDAGGQADTQYF. The CDR3 DNA is TGTGCCAGCAGCCCCGACGCGGGGGGCCAAGCAGATACGCAGTATTTT.

The chain links TRBV7-2 to TRBJ1-2; TRBD1 aligns across 11 bases. CDR3 length: 13 amino acids. Germline CDR1 SGHTA, CDR2 FQGNSA. Trimming took 5 bases from V and 7 from J; bases not matched to a gene: 3. As DNA, the CDR3 is TGTGCCAGCAGCGGACAGGGGGCCTTTGGCTACACCTTC. Translating gives CASSGQGAFGYTF.

This clone has only a few counts. In DNA, the CDR3 is TGTGCCAGCAGCCAAGAGAGACTCTACTCTGGAAACACCATATATTTT. Translated, it gives CASSQERLYSGNTIYF. The chain employs TRBV14 and TRBJ1-3; D unresolved. This CDR3 has 16 residues. V lost 0 bases, J lost 0 bases, and 9 bases lay in between. Germline lookup yields CDR1 SGHDN and CDR2 FVKESK.

The CDR3 region is CASSTGPTTDTQYF. The CDR3 DNA reads TGTGCCAGCTCAACCGGGCCGACCACAGATACGCAGTATTTT. The chain has TRBV19 and TRBJ2-3, with D hard to call. The CDR3 totals 14 residues. With 9 bases removed from V and 2 bases from J, the gap between germline ends came to 15 bases. Germline V gene lookup returns CDR1 LNHDA and CDR2 SQIVND (reference sequence). The whole variable domain, filled in from reference TRBV19 and TRBJ2-3, reads DGGITQSPKYLFRKEGQNVTLSCEQNLNHDAMYWYRQDPGQGLRLIYYSQIVNDFQKGDIAEGYSVSREKKESFPLTVTSAQKNPTAFYLCASSTGPTTDTQYFGPGTRLTVL.

The chain is built from TRBV11-2 and TRBJ1-2; D remains ambiguous. This CDR3 has 13 amino acids. V was trimmed by 2 bases and J by 2 bases, leaving 6 bases between them. CDR1 is SGHAT, CDR2 FQNNGV, per germline. This chain's CDR3 is CASSLNPNYGYTF. The CDR3 region has the DNA TGTGCCAGCAGCTTAAATCCAAACTATGGCTACACCTTC. The whole variable domain, remainder taken from reference TRBV11-2 and TRBJ1-2, is EAGVAQSPRYKIIEKRQSVAFWCNPISGHATLYWYQQILGQGPKLLIQFQNNGVVDDSQLPKDRFSAERLKGVDSTLKIQPAKLEDSAVYLCASSLNPNYGYTFGSGTRLTVV.

The chain links TRBV19 to TRBJ1-3, with 7 bases matching TRBD1. V shed 6 bases and J 0 bases; nucleotides not matched to a gene: 8. This CDR3 has 16 amino acids. The germline V gene has CDR1 LNHDA and CDR2 SQIVND (reference sequence). The CDR3, as DNA: TGTGCCAGTAGCTCCGGGACAGCCTTCTCTGGAAACACCATATATTTT. Its translation: CASSSGTAFSGNTIYF.